These 20 T cell receptor beta chains originate from one sample sequenced in a study of Ad26.COV2.S vaccination and SARS-CoV-2 variants. Sequencing used immunoSEQ multiplex PCR; TCRdb keeps in-frame clones, though not all of them. The top ten clones hold around 1.9% of a sample with approximately 300,000 clones, approximately 86% of them seen once. Treatment described: about 20 received Ad26.COV2.S at low or high dose, single or two shots; roughly five received placebo; per-sample allocation not given. Specimen acquisition occurred on day 63 following the initial vaccine or placebo injection. Sequenced here: peripheral blood, sampled in a trial of Ad26.COV2.S vaccine versus placebo. Receptors originate from a person between 18 and 59 years old who received the Ad26.COV2.S COVID-19 vaccine or a placebo.

This chain connects TRBV7-2 to TRBJ2-3, with 11 nucleotides matching TRBD2. Germline loops: CDR1 SGHTA, CDR2 FQGNSA. CDR3 length equals 15 residues. Unmatched junction bases numbered 3, after V lost 3 bases and J lost 4 bases. DNA for the CDR3: TGTGCCAGCAGCTTTAGCGGGGGGGGTGCAGATACGCAGTATTTT. Its protein is CASSFSGGGADTQYF.

The rearrangement links TRBV24-1 to TRBJ2-1; no definite D call. The CDR3 spans 13 residues. Germline CDR1 reads KGHDR; CDR2 reads SFDVKD. The V end lost 2 bases, the J end lost 6 bases, and 7 bases lay between the germline ends. The CDR3 DNA follows: TGTGCCACCAGTGATTCGTTACTCAATGAGCAGTTCTTC. This codes for CATSDSLLNEQFF.

As regards this clone: Other DNA sequences in this specimen translate into the identical CDR3. This chain joins TRBV3-1 (or the pseudogene TRBV3-2) and TRBJ2-7; no definite D call. This CDR3 contains 12 residues. Deletions cut 2 bases from V and 0 bases from J, with 2 bases between. Germline loops: CDR1 LGHDT, CDR2 YNNKEL (reference sequence). The CDR3 sequence is CASSQTSYEQYF. CDR3 DNA sequence: TGTGCCAGCAGCCAAACCTCCTACGAGCAGTACTTC.

The V call is TRBV3-1 (or the pseudogene TRBV3-2), the J call TRBJ1-1; no clear D. CDR1 LGHDT and CDR2 YNNKEL come from the germline V gene (reference sequence). The CDR3 consists of 14 residues. Trimming took off 0 bases at V and 1 base at J, with 6 bases between the two ends. The CDR3 here is CASSQDAENTEAFF. The CDR3 DNA sequence: TGTGCCAGCAGCCAAGATGCGGAGAACACTGAAGCTTTCTTT.

V gene TRBV2 combines with J gene TRBJ1-2; D is perhaps TRBD1 (6 bases). Per the germline V gene, CDR1 is SNHLY and CDR2 is FYNNEI. V was shortened by 6 bases and J by 4 bases, with 21 bases between the two germline ends. This CDR3 comprises 16 residues. CDR3 nucleotide sequence: TGTGCCAGCAGGGCCTTGCCAGGGGCCACTGCCTATGGCTACACCTTC. Translation gives CASRALPGATAYGYTF.

The V gene is TRBV5-1, the J gene TRBJ2-7, with TRBD1 matching 7 bases. This CDR3 has 16 residues. The V segment lost 4 bases and the J segment 0 bases; nucleotides outside the gene matches: 10. Germline CDR1 and CDR2: SGHRS and YFSETQ. The CDR3 here is CASSPTGAKISYEQYF. As DNA, the CDR3 is TGCGCCAGCAGCCCCACAGGGGCGAAAATCTCCTACGAGCAGTACTTC.

This sequence joins TRBV6-5 and TRBJ1-4; no definite D call. This CDR3 region has 14 residues. CDR1 and CDR2 from the germline V gene are MNHEY and SVGAGI. The V end lost 4 bases, the J end lost 7 bases, and 13 bases lay between the germline ends. The CDR3 sequence is CASSSFPNAEKLFF. The CDR3 DNA sequence: TGTGCCAGCAGTTCGTTCCCTAACGCTGAAAAACTGTTTTTT.

This clone has only a few counts. The rearrangement joins TRBV7-3 to TRBJ2-2, with 7 bases aligning to TRBD2. Germline CDR1 reads SGHTA; CDR2 reads FQGTGA. CDR3 size: 13 residues. With V trimmed by 3 bases and J by 7 bases, 2 bases remained unmatched. Written as DNA, the CDR3 is TGTGCCAGCAGCTTTAGCGGGCTCGGGGAGCTGTTTTTT. It codes for CASSFSGLGELFF.

The chain links TRBV19 to TRBJ1-1; D perhaps matches TRBD1 (6 bases). CDR1 and CDR2 (germline): LNHDA, SQIVND (reference sequence). The CDR3 length is 13 residues. V gave up 5 bases and J gave up 4 bases, with 11 bases separating them. CDR3 sequence (DNA): TGTGCCAGTAGTCTACCAGGGGTCACTGAAGCTTTCTTT. This codes for CASSLPGVTEAFF.

This clone turned up a few times. The chain uses TRBV6-2 or TRBV6-3 and TRBJ2-5; a weak D match, TRBD1 (5 bases). The CDR3 covers 14 residues. In germline, CDR1 is MNHEY, CDR2 SVGEGT. The V end lost 5 bases, the J end lost 3 bases, and 13 bases lay between the germline ends. The CDR3 nucleotides are TGTGCCAGCAGTATAGGTGGCAGGGAAGAGACCCAGTACTTC. Residues: CASSIGGREETQYF.

In this sample, this clone turned up a few times. V and J are TRBV18 and TRBJ1-1; a weak D match, TRBD1 (5 bases). The CDR3 loop spans 14 amino acids. V lost 6 bases to trimming and J lost 6 bases, with 17 bases between them. Looked up from germline, CDR1 is KGHSH and CDR2 is LQKENI. Written as DNA, the CDR3 is TGTGCCAGCTCTCCGTCTGGGGCAGGCCCTGAAGCTTTCTTT. Translation: CASSPSGAGPEAFF.

The chain is built from TRBV5-4 and TRBJ2-1, with 10 bases matching TRBD2. V lost 2 bases, J lost 7 bases, and 9 bases stayed unmatched. The CDR3 length is 16 residues. Germline V CDR1 and CDR2: SGHNT, YYREEE (reference sequence). The CDR3 DNA follows: TGTGCCAGCAGCTTCCCTAGCGGGGGTGGGTTGAATGAGCAGTTCTTC. It translates to CASSFPSGGGLNEQFF.

The chain uses TRBV27 and TRBJ2-4; possible D gene TRBD1, 6 bases. Germline CDR1 MNHEY, CDR2 SMNVEV (reference sequence). Between the trimmed V and J ends, which lost 3 bases and 3 bases, there was a span of 12 bases. The CDR3 sequence is 15 residues long. CDR3 loop: CASSFRGSGKNIQYF. DNA of the CDR3: TGTGCCAGCAGTTTCAGGGGATCTGGCAAAAACATTCAGTACTTC.

This chain joins TRBV5-4 and TRBJ2-3; D is possibly TRBD1 or TRBD2 (5 bases each). The CDR3 spans 18 residues. Germline CDR1 reads SGHNT; CDR2 reads YYREEE (reference sequence). V lost 2 bases and J 4 bases, leaving 23 bases between the germline ends. In nucleotides, the CDR3 is TGTGCCAGCAGCTTTCCCAATCGGCGGGCAGGGAAATCAGATACGCAGTATTTT. This sequence encodes CASSFPNRRAGKSDTQYF. Looking up the rest from reference TRBV5-4 and TRBJ2-3 gives the full variable domain: ETGVTQSPTHLIKTRGQQVTLRCSSQSGHNTVSWYQQALGQGPQFIFQYYREEENGRGNFPPRFSGLQFPNYSSELNVNALELDDSALYLCASSFPNRRAGKSDTQYFGPGTRLTVL.

This clone was observed once. The J gene is TRBJ2-3, the V gene TRBV10-2; 7 bases map to TRBD2. The length of the CDR3 is 15 residues. Trimming took 5 bases from V and 7 from J; bases not matched to a gene: 12. Germline-derived CDR1 and CDR2 are WSHSY and SAAADI. This CDR3 is CASSPLSSGVYTQYF. As DNA, the CDR3 is TGCGCCAGCAGTCCCCTGTCCAGCGGGGTATATACGCAGTATTTT.

This chain joins TRBV6-4 and TRBJ2-3; D may be TRBD2 (6 bases). The CDR3 contains 17 residues. Trimming removed 3 bases from V and 4 bases from J, with 20 bases in between. Per germline, CDR1 MRHNA and CDR2 SNTAGT. The CDR3, as DNA: TGTGCCAGCAGTGATCTCTACAGGCCAGGGAGGCCAGATACGCAGTATTTT. It yields the protein CASSDLYRPGRPDTQYF.

The chain has TRBV6-4 and TRBJ2-3, with a tentative D call TRBD2 (5 bases). The V gene's germline CDR1 is MRHNA and CDR2 SNTAGT. V was pared by 9 bases and J by 6 bases, with 7 bases between. CDR3 length equals 10 residues. The CDR3 DNA is TGTGCCAGGTTAGCGGATACGCAGTATTTT. It specifies CARLADTQYF.

J is TRBJ1-3 and V is TRBV18; D is unclear. Germline CDR1 is KGHSH and CDR2 is LQKENI. The CDR3 has 14 amino acids. V lost 0 bases and J lost 2, with 5 bases in between. The CDR3 DNA is TGTGCCAGCTCACCACCAGGGACTGGAAACACCATATATTTT. Its translation: CASSPPGTGNTIYF.

The rearrangement joins TRBV19 to TRBJ1-5; the D gene is possibly TRBD1 (5 bases). This CDR3 contains 16 residues. Trimming left V 4 bases short and J 0 bases short, with 13 bases between. Germline CDR1 is LNHDA and CDR2 is SQIVND (reference sequence). CDR3 loop: CASSTLGGTSNQPQHF. The CDR3 nucleotides are TGTGCCAGTAGTACCCTCGGGGGGACTAGCAATCAGCCCCAGCATTTT.

The gene calls are TRBV3-1 (or the pseudogene TRBV3-2) and TRBJ2-3; 10 nucleotides agree with TRBD2. The CDR3 length is 16 residues. Germline V gene sequence: CDR1 LGHDT, CDR2 YNNKEL (reference sequence). Unmatched junction bases numbered 10, after V lost 5 bases and J lost 5 bases. This CDR3 is CASSSHGSGGGDTQYF. CDR3 DNA sequence: TGTGCCAGCAGCTCCCACGGCAGCGGGGGGGGAGATACGCAGTATTTT.